Listed below are T cell receptor beta chains from one sample, sequenced in a study of shared clonotypes between healthy human individuals. Repertoires were generated with immunoSEQ multiplex PCR, while TCRdb's copy carries only in-frame clones and drops some. Of 2 million or so clones in the sample, approximately 95% were seen once. Sequencing was performed on naive CD8+ T cells sorted from blood. The receptors shown here come from a man younger than 30 in good health. CDR3s include the opening cysteine and the closing phenylalanine or tryptophan.

CDR3	V	length
CAISEGVGTGELFF	TRBV10-3	14
CASSPIPGRYGYTF	TRBV27	14
CASSIPNSYEQYF	TRBV19	13
CASSLGGGYEQYF	TRBV7-6	13
CASSFRPGSGELFF	TRBV28	14
CASSQETYNEQFF	TRBV5-4	13
CASSQAETLLTDTQYF	TRBV4-3	16
CASSSTVANEQYF	TRBV11-2	13
CAITRDRTNEQFF	TRBV10-3	13
CASSPRTSGNHEQFF	TRBV9	15
CASSLGPVYSTDTQYF	TRBV13	16
CASSPPEGGDTGELFF	TRBV7-9	16
CASSQATGQPQHF	TRBV4-1	13
CASSPPAGATYGYTF	TRBV28	15
CASSLGEIPVYEQYF	TRBV7-9	15
CASSRSIGQGLYEQYF	TRBV5-8	16
CASSLEGGNTEAFF	TRBV7-6	14
CASSPTDSYEQYF	TRBV25-1	13